This TCR beta chain was identified during a study of T cell responses to AZD1222 COVID-19 vaccine (dated by TCRdb to 2020 to 2022). A note on the overall study: AZD1222 recipients whose second dose came at about 4 weeks and those whose second dose came at about 12 weeks were combined into one group, since spike-specific TCR depth and breadth did not differ between the two schedules. Trial participants were enrolled by age into 18-55, 56-69 and 70-plus year subgroups, with roughly 160, 29 and 62 TCR-sequenced participants respectively. TCR sequencing was performed for roughly 250 trial participants, of whom some 200 were given two doses of AZD1222 and roughly 25 were given two doses of MenACWY control vaccine. What the research found in general, with its limitations: Spike-specific TCR breadth and depth rose significantly after two AZD1222 doses compared with day 0 and with MenACWY recipients. Only six or seven AZD1222 recipients were SARS-CoV-2 seropositive at baseline, limiting conclusions about previously exposed vaccinees. Participants were mostly white British and included more females than males, and it was suggested by the authors that clonal diversity may have been underestimated. Nearly half of unique spike-specific TCRs reportedly recognized epitopes outside regions mutated in the B.1.351 and B.1.1.7 variants. The whole spike protein was spanned by vaccine-associated CD4 TCRs, and dominant responses were seen in regions 160-218 and 743-854. In the small 56-69-year group, the increase in depth fell short of significance, most likely because of low power. Because no day 14 peak-response samples were available, the repertoires could be characterized only after the peak T cell response.

This clone was found once. Its target antigen remains unknown. Base-call qualities are not available, and no considerably larger clone is one nucleotide away. The CDR3 holds 12 amino acids from the cysteine to the phenylalanine. Left in the record is the CDR3 DNA by itself, 36 bases read in frame from the first base. V was cut back by 4 bases and J by 0 bases, leaving a gap of 6 bases between them. CDR1 and CDR2, per the germline V gene (reference sequence), are GTSNPN and SVGIG. The CDR3 regions of human TCRbeta chains were analyzed by immunosequencing. On the authors' methods: TCRs in the repertoires were compared against a reference library of SARS-CoV-2-specific TCRs that had been generated with the MIRA antigen-specificity platform. Breadth was defined as the fraction of unique TCRs that were SARS-CoV-2-associated. Depth was defined as the fraction of total T cells that were SARS-CoV-2-associated. Using the MIRA data, each spike-specific TCR was mapped to the spike region that the TCR reacts to and placed in a CD4 or CD8 class. Log10-transformed breadth and depth values were compared by one-way ANOVA with Sidak's multiple comparisons tests. Here the immuneACCESS table is served through TCRdb, limited to in-frame sequences with V and J called. Missing clones are a known gap in these copies; in checked studies unresolved V genes cover under half, and the rest lacks a known reason. From that table come the V and J calls and clone size; the DNA was used to work out D and trimming. The sample table holds about 60,000 clones, of which around 88% were seen once. Roughly 17% of the sample goes to the ten largest clones.

The time point label on this specimen signifies: baseline before first vaccination. Vaccinee samples came from UK trials COV001 and COV002, including a single-blind randomized controlled phase 2/3 trial of AZD1222 (ChAdOx1 nCoV-19) in healthy adults. For TCRbeta chain sequencing, PBMC samples from trial participants were taken at day 0 and at day 28 after the second dose. Sequenced here: peripheral blood, sampled on day 0 of AZD1222 vaccination. The receptor comes from an adult in good health. The chain is made from TRBV30 and TRBJ1-1; there is no confident call for the D gene. CDR3 region: CAWNGMNTEAFF. The bases are TGTGCCTGGAACGGGATGAACACTGAAGCTTTCTTT.